This T cell receptor beta chain was recovered during a study of CD8 T cells in ankylosing spondylitis. Study observations and caveats: A TCR beta motif of several highly homologous variants seemed to mark ankylosing spondylitis blood.

TCRdb redid the calling of the 5' RACE reads with MiXCR, one entry per CDR3 protein. The sample has a few hundred thousand distinct CDR3 sequences, 11% seen once. Remarks on this clonotype: Its antigen is as yet unknown.

Germline assignment: CDR1 SGHRS and CDR2 YFSETQ. CDR3 length: 15 amino acids. Between the trimmed V and J ends, which lost 0 bases and 4 bases, there was a span of 13 bases. The clonotype was recovered from a female donor with ankylosing spondylitis or in good health (not recorded which). The specimen sequenced was blood, either unsorted or a sorted T cell fraction (not recorded which). V usage is TRBV5-1 and J usage is TRBJ2-5, with D perhaps assigned TRBD1 or TRBD2 (5 bases each). CDR3 sequence: CASSLVGTPGETQYF. The CDR3 nucleotides are TGCGCCAGCAGCTTGGTGGGGACCCCTGGAGAGACCCAGTACTTC.